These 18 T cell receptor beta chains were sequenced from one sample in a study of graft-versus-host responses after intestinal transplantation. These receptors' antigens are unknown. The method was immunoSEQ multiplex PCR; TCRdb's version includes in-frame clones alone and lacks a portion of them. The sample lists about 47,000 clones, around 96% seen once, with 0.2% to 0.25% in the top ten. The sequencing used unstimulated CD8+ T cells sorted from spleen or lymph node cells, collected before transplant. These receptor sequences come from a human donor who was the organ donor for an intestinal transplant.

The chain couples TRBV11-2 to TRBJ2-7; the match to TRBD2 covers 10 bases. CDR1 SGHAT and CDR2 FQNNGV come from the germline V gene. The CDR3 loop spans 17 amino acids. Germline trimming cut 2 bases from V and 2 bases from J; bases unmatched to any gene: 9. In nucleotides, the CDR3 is TGTGCCAGCAGCTTAAGAAGGGGTAGCGGGGGGACCTACGAGCAGTACTTC. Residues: CASSLRRGSGGTYEQYF.

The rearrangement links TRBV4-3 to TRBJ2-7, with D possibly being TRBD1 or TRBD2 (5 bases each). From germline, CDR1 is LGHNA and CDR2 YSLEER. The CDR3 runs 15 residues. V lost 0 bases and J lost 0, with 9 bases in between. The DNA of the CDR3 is TGCGCCAGCAGCCAAGACCAGGGAGTCTCCTACGAGCAGTACTTC. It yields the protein CASSQDQGVSYEQYF.

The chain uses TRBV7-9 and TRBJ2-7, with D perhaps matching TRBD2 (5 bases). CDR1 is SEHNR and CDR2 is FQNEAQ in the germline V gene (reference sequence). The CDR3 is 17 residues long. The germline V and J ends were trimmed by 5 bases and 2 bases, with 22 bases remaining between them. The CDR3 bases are TGTGCCAGCAGCCACCCCCCCCCAGGACTGGCAACCTACGAGCAGTACTTC. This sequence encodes CASSHPPPGLATYEQYF.

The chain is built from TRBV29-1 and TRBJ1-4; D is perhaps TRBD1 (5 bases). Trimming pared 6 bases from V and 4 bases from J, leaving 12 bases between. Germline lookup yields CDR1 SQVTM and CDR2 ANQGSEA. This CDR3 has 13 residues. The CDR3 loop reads CSVVGGDNEKLFF. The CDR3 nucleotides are TGCAGCGTAGTTGGGGGGGATAATGAAAAACTGTTTTTT.

In nucleotides, the CDR3 is TGTGCCAGCAGCTTAGACGGGTCTAGGGGCCTCTCCTACGAGCAGTACTTC. It specifies CASSLDGSRGLSYEQYF. The chain has TRBV7-6 and TRBJ2-7; possible D gene TRBD1, 5 bases. V was shortened by 1 base and J by 0 bases, with 16 bases between the two germline ends. CDR1 is SGHVS, CDR2 FNYEAQ, per germline. CDR3 length: 17 residues.

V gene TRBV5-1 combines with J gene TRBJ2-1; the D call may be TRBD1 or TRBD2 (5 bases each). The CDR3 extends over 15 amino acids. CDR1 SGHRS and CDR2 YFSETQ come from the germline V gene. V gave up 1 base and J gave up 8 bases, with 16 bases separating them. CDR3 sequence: CASSLPGDLVYEQFF. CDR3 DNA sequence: TGCGCCAGCAGCTTGCCTGGGGACCTTGTATATGAGCAGTTCTTC.

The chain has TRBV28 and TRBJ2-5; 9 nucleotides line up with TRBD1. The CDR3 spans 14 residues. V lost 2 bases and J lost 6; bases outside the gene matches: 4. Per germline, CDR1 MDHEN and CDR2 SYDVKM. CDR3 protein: CASSLRQGGKTQYF. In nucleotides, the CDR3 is TGTGCCAGCAGTTTAAGACAGGGGGGCAAGACCCAGTACTTC.

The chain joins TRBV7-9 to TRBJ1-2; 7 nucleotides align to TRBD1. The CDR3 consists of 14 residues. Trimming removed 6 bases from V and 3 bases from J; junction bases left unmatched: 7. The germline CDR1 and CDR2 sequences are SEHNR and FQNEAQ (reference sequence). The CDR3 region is CASSLQGIDYGYTF. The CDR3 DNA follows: TGTGCCAGCAGTTTACAGGGGATAGACTATGGCTACACCTTC.

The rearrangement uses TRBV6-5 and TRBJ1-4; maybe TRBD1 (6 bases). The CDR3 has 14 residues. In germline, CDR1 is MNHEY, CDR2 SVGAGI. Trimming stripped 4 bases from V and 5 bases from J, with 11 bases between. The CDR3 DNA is TGTGCCAGCAGTTTCGGGCAGGGGAATGAAAAACTGTTTTTT. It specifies CASSFGQGNEKLFF.

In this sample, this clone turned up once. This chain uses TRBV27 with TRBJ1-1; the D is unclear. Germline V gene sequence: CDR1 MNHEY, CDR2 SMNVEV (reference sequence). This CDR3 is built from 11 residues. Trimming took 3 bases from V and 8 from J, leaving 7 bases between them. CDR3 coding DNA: TGTGCCAGCAGTTTGGGCGGCGAAGCTTTCTTT. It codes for CASSLGGEAFF.

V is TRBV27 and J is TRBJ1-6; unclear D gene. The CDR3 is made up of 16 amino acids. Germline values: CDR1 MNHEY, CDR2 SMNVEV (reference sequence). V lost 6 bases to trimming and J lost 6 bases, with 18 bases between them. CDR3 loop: CASRSRLSEGNSPLHF. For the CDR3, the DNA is TGTGCCAGCAGATCGCGGTTGTCGGAGGGTAATTCACCCCTCCACTTT.

CDR3 residues: CASSLSGPLDYGYTF. The CDR3 DNA sequence: TGCGCCAGCAGCTTGTCGGGGCCCCTAGACTATGGCTACACCTTC. V gene TRBV5-1 combines with J gene TRBJ1-2, with D perhaps TRBD1 (5 bases). The CDR3 has 15 amino acids. Between the trimmed V and J ends, which lost 1 base and 3 bases, there was a span of 13 bases. Germline V gives CDR1 SGHRS, CDR2 YFSETQ.

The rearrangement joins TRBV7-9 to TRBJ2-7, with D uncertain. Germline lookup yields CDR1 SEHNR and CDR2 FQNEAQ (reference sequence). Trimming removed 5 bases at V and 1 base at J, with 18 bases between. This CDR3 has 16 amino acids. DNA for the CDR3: TGTGCCAGCAGCCCTAGTCTAGACCTTGCGTCCTACGAGCAGTACTTC. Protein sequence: CASSPSLDLASYEQYF. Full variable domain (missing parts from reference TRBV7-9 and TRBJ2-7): DTGVSQNPRHKITKRGQNVTFRCDPISEHNRLYWYRQTLGQGPEFLTYFQNEAQLEKSRLLSDRFSAERPKGSFSTLEIQRTEQGDSAMYLCASSPSLDLASYEQYFGPGTRLTVT.

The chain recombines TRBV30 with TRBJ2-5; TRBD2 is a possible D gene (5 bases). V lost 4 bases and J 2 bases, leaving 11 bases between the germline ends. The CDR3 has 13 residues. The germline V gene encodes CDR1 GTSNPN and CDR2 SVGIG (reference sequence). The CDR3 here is CAWTSGLQETQYF. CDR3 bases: TGTGCCTGGACTTCGGGGTTACAAGAGACCCAGTACTTC.

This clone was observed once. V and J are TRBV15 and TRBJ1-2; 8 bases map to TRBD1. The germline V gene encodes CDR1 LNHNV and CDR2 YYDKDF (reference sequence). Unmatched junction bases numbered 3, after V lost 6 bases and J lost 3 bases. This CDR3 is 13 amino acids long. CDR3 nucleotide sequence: TGTGCCACCAGTAACAGGGGGGACTATGGCTACACCTTC. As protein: CATSNRGDYGYTF.

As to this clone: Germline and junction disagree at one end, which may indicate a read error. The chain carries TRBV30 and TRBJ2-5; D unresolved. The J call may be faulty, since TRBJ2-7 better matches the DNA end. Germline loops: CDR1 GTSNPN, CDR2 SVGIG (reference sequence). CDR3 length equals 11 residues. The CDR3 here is CGVGSSYEQYF. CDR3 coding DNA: TGCGGTGTGGGCAGTAGCTACGAGCAGTACTTC.

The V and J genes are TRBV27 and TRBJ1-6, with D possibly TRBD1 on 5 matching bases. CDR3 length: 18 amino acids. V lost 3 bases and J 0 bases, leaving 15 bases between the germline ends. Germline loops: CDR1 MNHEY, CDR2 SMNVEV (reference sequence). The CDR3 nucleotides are TGTGCCAGCAGTTTTTGGGGCTCCCCTAGCTCCTATAATTCACCCCTCCACTTT. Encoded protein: CASSFWGSPSSYNSPLHF.

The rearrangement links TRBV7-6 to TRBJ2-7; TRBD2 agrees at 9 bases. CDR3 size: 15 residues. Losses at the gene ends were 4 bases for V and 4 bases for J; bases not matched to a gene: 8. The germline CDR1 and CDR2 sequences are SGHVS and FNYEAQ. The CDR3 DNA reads TGTGCCAGCAGCTCCGAGCGGGGGGTTTTTTACGAGCAGTACTTC. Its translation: CASSSERGVFYEQYF. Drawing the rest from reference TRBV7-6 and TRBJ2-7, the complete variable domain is GAGVSQSPRYKVTKRGQDVALRCDPISGHVSLYWYRQALGQGPEFLTYFNYEAQQDKSGLPNDRFSAERPEGSISTLTIQRTEQRDSAMYRCASSSERGVFYEQYFGPGTRLTVT.